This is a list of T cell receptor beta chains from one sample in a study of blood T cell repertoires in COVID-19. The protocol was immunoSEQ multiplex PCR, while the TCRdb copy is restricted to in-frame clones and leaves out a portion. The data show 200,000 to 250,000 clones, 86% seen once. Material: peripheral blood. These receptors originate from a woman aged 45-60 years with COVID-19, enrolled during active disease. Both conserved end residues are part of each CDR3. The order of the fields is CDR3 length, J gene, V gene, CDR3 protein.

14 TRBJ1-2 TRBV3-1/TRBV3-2 CASSQLDTNYGYTF
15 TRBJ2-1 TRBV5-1 CASSSSGGSYNEQFF
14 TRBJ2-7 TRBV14 CASSRETGVGEQYF
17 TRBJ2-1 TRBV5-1 CASSSDLSGGRDNEQFF
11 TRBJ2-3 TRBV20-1 CSGLAGSQHYF
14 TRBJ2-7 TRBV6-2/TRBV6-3 CASSYSVKLYEQYF
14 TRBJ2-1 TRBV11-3 CASTGTGGANEQFF
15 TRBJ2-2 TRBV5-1 CASSLVTGESGELFF
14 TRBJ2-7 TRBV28 CASSSRLGVREQYF
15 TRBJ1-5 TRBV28 CASRPGVYSNQPQHF
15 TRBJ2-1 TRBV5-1 CASSLTAGGTGEQFF
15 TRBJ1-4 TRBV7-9 CASSPRGGVPEKLFF
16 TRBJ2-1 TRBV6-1 CASSERGPFSYNEQFF
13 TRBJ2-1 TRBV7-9 CASSLLQGNEQFF
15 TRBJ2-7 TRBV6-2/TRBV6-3 CASRPTSGEGHEQYF
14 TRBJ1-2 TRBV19 CASSSGQGAGGYTF
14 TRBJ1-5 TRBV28 CASLQGFPNQPQHF
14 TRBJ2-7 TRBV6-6 CASTLAGGRYEQYF
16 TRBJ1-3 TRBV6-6 CASSYTQGVSGNTIYF
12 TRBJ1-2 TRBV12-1 CASSFGRAGYTF
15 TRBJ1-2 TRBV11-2 CASSFPGTGLYGYTF
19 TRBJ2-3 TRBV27 CASSAGLGDRGRLVDTQYF
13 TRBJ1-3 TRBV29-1 CSAVQGTGNTIYF
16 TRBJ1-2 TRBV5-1 CASSLGDRTANYGYTF
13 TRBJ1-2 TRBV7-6 CASSLREGYGYTF
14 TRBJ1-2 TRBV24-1 CATSDRDRSYGYTF
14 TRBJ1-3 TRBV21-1 CASRYEGSGNTIYF
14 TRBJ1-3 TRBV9 CASSPTGSGNTIYF
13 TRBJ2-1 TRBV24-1 CATSDYRENEQFF
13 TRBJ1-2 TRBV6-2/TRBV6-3 CASSSTGNYGYTF
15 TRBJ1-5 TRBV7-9 CASSLATGEEQPQHF
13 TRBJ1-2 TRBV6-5 CASSYSMSYGYTF
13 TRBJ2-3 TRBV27 CASSWTGGNTQYF
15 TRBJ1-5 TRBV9 CASSAGQTFNQPQHF
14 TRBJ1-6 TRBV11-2 CASSLGQGAAPLHF
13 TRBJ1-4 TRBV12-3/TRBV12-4 CASSLWGQEKLFF
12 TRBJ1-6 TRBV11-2 CASSLERGTEVF
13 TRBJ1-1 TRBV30 CAWFRAGRGEAFF
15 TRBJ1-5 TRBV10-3 CAISSHGGQDQPQHF
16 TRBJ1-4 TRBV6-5 CASSYSVGGRREKLFF
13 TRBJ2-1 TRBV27 CASSLGQYNEQFF
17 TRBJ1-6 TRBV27 CASSLSSSGGANSPLHF
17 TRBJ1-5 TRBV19 CASTPLAGDGGNQPQHF
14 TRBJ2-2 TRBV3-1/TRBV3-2 CASSQRGGGGELFF
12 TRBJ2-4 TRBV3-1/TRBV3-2 CASSQEPGIQYF
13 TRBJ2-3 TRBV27 CASKRGASDTQYF